Sample share makes the clone carrying this T cell receptor (beta chain) medium-sized. The antigen is unknown. The sample is drawn from a study of naive and memory T cell subsets. Study-wide results and limits: TCR transcript changes with activation or differentiation may affect this RNA method.

Ligated cDNA underwent four rounds of PCR with nested alpha and beta constant region primers and SP2. Reverse transcription of blood and skin TCR RNA was primed at alpha and beta constant regions. MiXCR, applied by TCRdb to the UMI-ligation and nested PCR reads, yields one record per CDR3 protein. This table holds approximately 640 distinct CDR3 sequences, roughly 5% found once. CDR1 and CDR2 from the germline V gene are DFQATT and SNEGSKA (reference sequence). V gave up 6 bases and J gave up 7 bases; unmatched junction bases: 7. The CDR3 is made up of 13 amino acids. The library had UMIs added by 3' ligation of an oligonucleotide to TCR cDNA.

Material: skin, obtained from a tuberculin skin test site or a saline-injected site (not recorded which). The rearrangement uses TRBV20-1 and TRBJ2-1, with 9 bases matching TRBD2. The sequence was obtained from an adult in good health. The CDR3 nucleotides are TGCAGTGCCCCGCTAGCGGGGTGGAATGAGCAGTTCTTC. It encodes CSAPLAGWNEQFF.